Here is one T cell receptor (beta chain) with its context. Germline assignment: CDR1 LGHNA and CDR2 YNFKEQ. This CDR3 contains 15 residues. V lost 0 bases, J lost 6 bases, and 15 bases lay in between. The data originate from a study of cytomegalovirus exposure and HLA in healthy donors. PCR employed 60 Vbeta and 13 Jbeta primers. In the study's own analysis: There were tens of millions of unique TCR beta chains by a later count, and around 10 million of them were shared. Assay: immunoSEQ multiplex PCR; the TCRdb copy retains only in-frame clones and omits some. V and J calls and clone size are as listed in that table; D and trimming were resolved from the DNA. The sample holds about 200,000 clones, 80% to 85% seen once.

The chain combines TRBV4-2 with TRBJ2-7; no firm D call. Sequencing was carried out using PBMCs. The TCR comes from a woman aged 18-29 years in good health and CMV-seronegative. The CDR3 is CASSQDPGIGSEQYF. The CDR3 coding sequence is TGTGCCAGCAGCCAAGACCCAGGTATTGGTTCCGAGCAGTACTTC.